The T cell receptor beta chain under discussion was sequenced for a study of T cells expressing NK-cell markers (dated by TCRdb to about 2020). Study-wide context: Three sorted T-cell subsets (CD3+CD56+NKG2C+, CD3+CD56+NKG2C- and CD3+CD56-NKG2C+) from 7 to 9 donors had their TCR beta-chain repertoires profiled. Seven of the eight sequenced donors were HCMV-seropositive and one was HCMV-seronegative. The eight sequenced donors were randomly selected healthy volunteers, three men and five women. Illumina HiSeq 2000/2500, MiSeq or NextSeq was used to sequence libraries as 2 x 150 bp reads. The paper as a whole reports these results and caveats: Whether the expanded NKG2C-expressing T cell clones were specific for HCMV antigens remained unclear. Those dominant clonotypes were again the most abundant among CD3+CD56-NKG2C+ cells in a handful of donors, at roughly 25-60.1%. For about 6 donors, the dominant CD3+CD56+NKG2C+ clonotypes were among the top 10 CD8+ clonotypes and accounted for about 1.0-7.5% of CD8+ T cells.

To note about this clonotype: Its antigen is unknown.

TCRdb names Illumina HiSeq 2000 as the instrument used. The TCR beta cDNA libraries were made using 5'RACE template switching, a step that added both a universal primer site and unique molecular identifiers. Priming for cDNA synthesis came from the TCR beta constant segment, and two successive PCR amplification steps followed. In the source study's methods: MIGEC handled demultiplexing of the reads and grouping by UMI, while MiTCR was used to assemble and quantify clonotypes. Only TCR cDNA sequences supported by at least two reads were kept to exclude erroneous sequences. The tcR package was used for downstream repertoire analysis, and clonotypes were matched between fractions using CDR3 nucleotide sequence together with V segment. VDJmatch was used to annotate antigen specificity against VDJdb, with one amino acid substitution allowed in CDR3. Once TCRdb had reprocessed the reads, it stored one entry per CDR3 protein sequence and supplied no DNA. The authors' filters were not applied to this entry. The table held for this sample gives 400,000 to 500,000 distinct CDR3 sequences. 7.3% of the sample is taken by the ten largest.

To determine HCMV serostatus, a commercial ELISA kit was used to detect HCMV-specific IgG in serum. Peripheral blood mononuclear cells were isolated from blood by Ficoll density gradient centrifugation. This receptor was taken from a woman between 18 and 70 years old in good health. The sequencing sample was made of blood T cells: a sorted CD56 or NKG2C T cell subset, CD4+ or CD8+ T cells, or bulk PBMC T cells (not recorded which).

For the CDR3, the sequence is CASNRGDGAKNIQYF. The chain joins TRBV19 to TRBJ2-4. Based on the germline V gene (reference sequence), the CDR1 and CDR2 sequences are LNHDA and SQIVND. The CDR3, cysteine through phenylalanine, is 15 amino acids long. The entry carries no DNA sequence.